The 21 T cell receptor beta chains given below trace back to one sample, sequenced in a study of T cells in Graves' hyperthyroidism and ophthalmopathy. TCR beta CDR3 sequences were amplified from RNA transcripts. Initially, a first-round RT-PCR of the TCR CDR3 employed the HTBI primer set. In TCRdb, the multiplex PCR reads were re-called with MiXCR into one record per CDR3 protein. The sample carries 700,000 to 850,000 distinct CDR3 sequences, roughly a third recorded once. The specimen sequenced was blood. Receptor source: a woman between 35 and 50 years old with Graves' hyperthyroidism.

This chain uses TRBV6-2 or TRBV6-3 with TRBJ1-1; no clear D gene. Trimming stripped 6 bases from V and 5 bases from J, with 16 bases between. The germline CDR1 and CDR2 sequences are MNHEY and SVGEGT. CDR3 size: 14 residues. The CDR3 loop is CASSRRALGTEAFF. DNA for the CDR3: TGTGCCAGCAGCCGCCGGGCCCTTGGGACTGAAGCTTTCTTT.

The table lists this clonotype with many counts. The chain joins TRBV7-9 to TRBJ2-7; 10 nucleotides align to TRBD2. Germline values: CDR1 SEHNR, CDR2 FQNEAQ (reference sequence). The CDR3 loop spans 15 amino acids. The J segment lost 2 bases and the V segment lost 4 bases, leaving 5 bases of the junction unmatched. The CDR3 loop is CASSSALAGTYEQYF. In DNA, the CDR3 is TGTGCCAGCAGCTCCGCACTAGCGGGGACCTACGAGCAGTACTTC. The variable domain in full, with the rest retrieved from reference TRBV7-9 and TRBJ2-7, is DTGVSQNPRHKITKRGQNVTFRCDPISEHNRLYWYRQTLGQGPEFLTYFQNEAQLEKSRLLSDRFSAERPKGSFSTLEIQRTEQGDSAMYLCASSSALAGTYEQYFGPGTRLTVT.

J is TRBJ2-1 and V is TRBV24-1, with TRBD2 as a possible D gene (7 bases). From germline, CDR1 is KGHDR and CDR2 SFDVKD. The CDR3 has 12 amino acids. V was shortened by 4 bases and J by 10 bases, with 10 bases between the two germline ends. CDR3 DNA: TGTGCCACCAGTGAGGGGGGGCGAGAGCAGTTCTTC. Its protein product is CATSEGGREQFF.

This clonotype was counted between two and nine times. The V gene is TRBV12-3 or TRBV12-4, the J gene TRBJ2-7, with 7 bases identical to TRBD2. The CDR3 totals 15 residues. With V trimmed by 3 bases and J by 2 bases, 7 bases remained unmatched. CDR3 loop: CASSLSLAYTYEQYF. The DNA for the CDR3 is TGTGCCAGCAGTTTGTCACTAGCGTACACCTACGAGCAGTACTTC.

The chain recombines TRBV7-3 with TRBJ2-2; 9 bases fit TRBD1. The CDR3 contains 14 residues. Germline V gene sequence: CDR1 SGHTA, CDR2 FQGTGA. After removal of 5 bases from V and 8 bases from J, the junction contained 6 bases not matched to a gene. Here the CDR3 DNA reads TGTGCCAGCAGCCAATACAGGGGGCGTGGGGAGCTGTTTTTT. Its protein is CASSQYRGRGELFF.

Turning to this clonotype: Given the absence of the conserved phenylalanine or tryptophan at the CDR3 end, a read error is likely. The chain couples TRBV19 to TRBJ1-6, with D unclear. The CDR3 contains 12 residues. V was pared by 1 base and J by 10 bases, with 5 bases between. CDR1 LNHDA and CDR2 SQIVND come from the germline V gene (reference sequence). The CDR3: CASSIAESPLHL. The CDR3 coding sequence is TGTGCCAGTAGTATAGCGGAGTCACCCCTCCACCTT.

This clonotype was detected only once. This chain links TRBV6-1 with TRBJ1-4; D is ambiguous. V dropped 0 bases and J dropped 7 bases, with 6 bases sitting between them. Germline lookup yields CDR1 MNHNS and CDR2 SASEGT. This CDR3 is 13 amino acids long. The CDR3: CASSEAIFEKLFF. CDR3 nucleotides: TGTGCCAGCAGTGAAGCGATTTTTGAAAAACTGTTTTTT.

V usage is TRBV6-2 or TRBV6-3 and J usage is TRBJ1-2, with D unclear. V shed 4 bases and J shed 4 bases, with 19 bases lying between them. This CDR3 is built from 16 residues. The germline gives CDR1 MNHEY, CDR2 SVGEGT. This CDR3 is CASSSLREDRVYGYTF. CDR3 coding DNA: TGTGCCAGCAGTTCCCTCCGAGAGGATCGGGTCTATGGCTACACCTTC.

Comment on this clonotype: It may be a read error: a sequence one base away is much more abundant. V usage is TRBV20-1 and J usage is TRBJ2-7; TRBD2 is a possible D gene (6 bases). Trimming stripped 3 bases from V and 3 bases from J, with 18 bases between. The CDR3 runs to 15 residues. Germline-derived CDR1 and CDR2 are DFQATT and SNEGSKA (reference sequence). In DNA, the CDR3 is TGCAGTGCTAGCGGCGCGGGACTTACCGACTACGAGCAGTACTTC. This encodes CSASGAGLTDYEQYF.

V gene TRBV27 combines with J gene TRBJ2-7; 11 bases match TRBD2. The CDR3 runs to 14 residues. CDR1 and CDR2 (germline): MNHEY, SMNVEV (reference sequence). V lost 5 bases, J lost 6 bases, and 6 bases stayed unmatched. The CDR3 protein is CASSVLAGEAEQYF. In nucleotides, the CDR3 is TGTGCCAGCAGTGTACTAGCGGGAGAGGCCGAGCAGTACTTC.

The J gene is TRBJ2-7, the V gene TRBV20-1; 7 bases map to TRBD2. Germline V gene lookup returns CDR1 DFQATT and CDR2 SNEGSKA (reference sequence). V gave up 5 bases and J gave up 7 bases; unmatched junction bases: 5. The CDR3 is 11 amino acids. The CDR3 DNA follows: TGCAGTGCTTTTACTAGCGCGGAGCAGTACTTC. As protein: CSAFTSAEQYF.

This clonotype has a count of ten or more. J is TRBJ1-1 and V is TRBV5-1, with D unresolved. V gave up 5 bases and J gave up 4 bases, with 12 bases separating them. Germline CDR1 reads SGHRS; CDR2 reads YFSETQ. The CDR3 consists of 13 residues. The chain's CDR3 is CASRSIGSTEAFF. The CDR3, as DNA: TGCGCCAGCAGATCTATCGGTTCCACTGAAGCTTTCTTT. The full variable domain, completed using reference TRBV5-1 and TRBJ1-1, is KAGVTQTPRYLIKTRGQQVTLSCSPISGHRSVSWYQQTPGQGLQFLFEYFSETQRNKGNFPGRFSGRQFSNSRSEMNVSTLELGDSALYLCASRSIGSTEAFFGQGTRLTVV.

CDR3 DNA: TGTGCCAGCAGCTTCAGCGGGAAGAGTGAAAAACTGTTTTTT. Amino acid sequence: CASSFSGKSEKLFF. This rearrangement joins TRBV7-3 to TRBJ1-4; no firm D call. Germline V lookup: CDR1 SGHTA, CDR2 FQGTGA. V was shortened by 3 bases and J by 7 bases, with 12 bases between the two germline ends. The CDR3 runs to 14 residues.

The V gene is TRBV19, the J gene TRBJ1-1; 10 bases line up with TRBD1. V dropped 7 bases and J dropped 6; count of bases not matched to a gene: 5. This CDR3 is built from 13 residues. Germline V lookup: CDR1 LNHDA, CDR2 SQIVND (reference sequence). The CDR3 protein is CASNFGTGAEAFF. In DNA form, the CDR3 reads TGTGCCAGTAATTTCGGGACAGGGGCTGAAGCTTTCTTT.

The chain recombines TRBV20-1 with TRBJ1-1; a possible D gene is TRBD1 (5 bases). Trimming shortened V by 1 base and J by 6 bases, and 12 bases separated the two germline ends. The CDR3 is 13 amino acids. CDR1 and CDR2 (germline): DFQATT, SNEGSKA (reference sequence). CDR3 protein: CSARGAGSPEAFF. Here the CDR3 DNA reads TGCAGTGCTAGAGGAGCAGGGAGCCCTGAAGCTTTCTTT.

This clonotype has at least ten counts. V gene TRBV12-3 or TRBV12-4 combines with J gene TRBJ2-7; D is uncertain. The CDR3 is 13 residues long. Between the trimmed V and J ends, which lost 3 bases and 3 bases, there was a span of 9 bases. The DNA of the CDR3 is TGTGCCAGCAGTTTCACGACCCACTACGAGCAGTACTTC. Translated, it gives CASSFTTHYEQYF.

This chain uses TRBV5-1 with TRBJ1-1; tentative D call: TRBD1 (6 bases). Trimming cost V 4 bases and J 6 bases, with 19 bases left between them. CDR1 and CDR2 from the germline V gene are SGHRS and YFSETQ. This CDR3 region has 15 residues. CDR3 bases: TGCGCCAGCAGCCAAGTTCAGGGGTTTAACCCTGAAGCTTTCTTT. As protein: CASSQVQGFNPEAFF. Using reference TRBV5-1 and TRBJ1-1 for the parts outside the CDR3, the full variable domain is KAGVTQTPRYLIKTRGQQVTLSCSPISGHRSVSWYQQTPGQGLQFLFEYFSETQRNKGNFPGRFSGRQFSNSRSEMNVSTLELGDSALYLCASSQVQGFNPEAFFGQGTRLTVV.

The CDR3 protein is CASSLVEGAQTF. CDR3 nucleotide sequence: TGTGCCAGCAGCTTAGTCGAGGGGGCGCAAACCTTC. The chain joins TRBV13 to TRBJ1-2; 7 bases match TRBD1. J was trimmed by 14 bases and V by 1 base; bases with no gene match: 7. Germline-derived CDR1 and CDR2 are PRHDT and FYEKMQ (reference sequence). CDR3 length: 12 residues.

V is TRBV5-1 and J is TRBJ2-7; 13 bases match TRBD2. Trimming cost V 4 bases and J 7 bases; bases outside gene matches: 5. CDR3 size: 14 residues. Per the germline V gene, CDR1 is SGHRS and CDR2 is YFSETQ. CDR3 loop: CASSRGLAGQEQYF. Written as DNA, the CDR3 is TGCGCCAGCAGCCGGGGACTAGCGGGACAGGAGCAGTACTTC.

This clonotype was found many times. The chain carries TRBV7-8 and TRBJ1-5; TRBD1 matches 11 bases. V shed 5 bases and J 4 bases; nucleotides not matched to a gene: 10. The V gene's germline CDR1 is SGHVS and CDR2 FQNEAQ. This CDR3 has 17 amino acids. The CDR3 loop is CASSPSVGQGANQPQHF. The CDR3 DNA is TGTGCCAGCAGCCCCTCGGTAGGACAGGGGGCAAATCAGCCCCAGCATTTT. Variable domain in full (rest from reference TRBV7-8 and TRBJ1-5): GAGVSQSPRYKVAKRGQDVALRCDPISGHVSLFWYQQALGQGPEFLTYFQNEAQLDKSGLPSDRFFAERPEGSVSTLKIQRTQQEDSAVYLCASSPSVGQGANQPQHFGDGTRLSIL.

This clonotype was detected only a few times. This chain joins TRBV12-5 and TRBJ2-7, with D possibly being TRBD1 (5 bases). The CDR3 length is 14 residues. In germline, CDR1 is LGHNT, CDR2 FRNRAP. V lost 1 base, J lost 1 base, and 8 bases lay in between. The CDR3 protein is CASGLGQGSYEQYF. The CDR3 DNA follows: TGTGCTAGTGGTTTGGGCCAGGGATCCTACGAGCAGTACTTC.